The subject of this entry is one TCR beta chain. The data are from a study of shared clonotypes between healthy human individuals. Germline CDR1 is MDHEN and CDR2 is SYDVKM. The CDR3 extends over 16 amino acids. Unmatched junction bases numbered 4, after V lost 3 bases and J lost 2 bases. Using immunoSEQ multiplex PCR, the repertoire was profiled, and TCRdb retains in-frame clones only, with some absent. This sample yields around 600,000 clones, of which almost 97% are seen a single time; around 0.058% belongs to the top ten. The sequenced material came from naive CD4+ T cells sorted from blood. The sample's subset: CD45RA+ positively selected. The chain combines TRBV28 with TRBJ2-3; 11 nucleotides line up with TRBD2. This sequence was found in a woman aged 30 to 39 in good health. The CDR3 DNA follows: TGTGCCAGCAGTTTGAAACTAGCGGGAGTCACAGATACGCAGTATTTT. Amino acid sequence: CASSLKLAGVTDTQYF.